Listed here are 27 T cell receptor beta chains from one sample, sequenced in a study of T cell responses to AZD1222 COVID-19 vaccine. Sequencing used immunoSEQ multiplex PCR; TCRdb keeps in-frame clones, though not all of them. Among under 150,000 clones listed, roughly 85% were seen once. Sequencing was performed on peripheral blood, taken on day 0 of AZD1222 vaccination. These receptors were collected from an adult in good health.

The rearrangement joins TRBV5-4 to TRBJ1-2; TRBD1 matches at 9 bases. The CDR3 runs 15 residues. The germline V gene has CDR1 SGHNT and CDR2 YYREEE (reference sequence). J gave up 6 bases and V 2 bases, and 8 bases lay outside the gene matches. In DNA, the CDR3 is TGTGCCAGCAGCTTTCCTAGACAGGGGGAAGATGGCTACACCTTC. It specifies CASSFPRQGEDGYTF. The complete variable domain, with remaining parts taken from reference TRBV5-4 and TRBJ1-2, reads ETGVTQSPTHLIKTRGQQVTLRCSSQSGHNTVSWYQQALGQGPQFIFQYYREEENGRGNFPPRFSGLQFPNYSSELNVNALELDDSALYLCASSFPRQGEDGYTFGSGTRLTVV.

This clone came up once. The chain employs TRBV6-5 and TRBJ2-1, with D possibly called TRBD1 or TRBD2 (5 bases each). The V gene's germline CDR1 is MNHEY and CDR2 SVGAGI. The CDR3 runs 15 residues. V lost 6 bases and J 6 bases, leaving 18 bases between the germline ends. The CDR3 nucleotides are TGTGCCAGCAGCCTCAGGGATACTAGATCCAATGAGCAGTTCTTC. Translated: CASSLRDTRSNEQFF.

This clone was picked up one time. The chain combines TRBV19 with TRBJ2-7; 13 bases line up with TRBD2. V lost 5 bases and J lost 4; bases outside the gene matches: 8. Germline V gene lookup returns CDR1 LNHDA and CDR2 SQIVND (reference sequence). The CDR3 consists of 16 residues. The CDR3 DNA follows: TGTGCCAGTAGTGGATGGACTAGCGGGAGAGGGTACGAGCAGTACTTC. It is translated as CASSGWTSGRGYEQYF.

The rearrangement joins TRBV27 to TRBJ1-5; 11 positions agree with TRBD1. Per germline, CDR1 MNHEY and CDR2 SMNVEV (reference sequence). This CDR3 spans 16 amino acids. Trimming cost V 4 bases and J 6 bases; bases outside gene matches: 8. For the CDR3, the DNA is TGTGCCAGCAGTTCCTCCCGGACAGGGGGCTTTCAGCCCCAGCATTTT. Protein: CASSSSRTGGFQPQHF.

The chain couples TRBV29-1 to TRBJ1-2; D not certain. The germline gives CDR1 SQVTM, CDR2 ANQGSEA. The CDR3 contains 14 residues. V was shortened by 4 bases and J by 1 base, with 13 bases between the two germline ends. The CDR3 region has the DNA TGCAGCGTTGGTGGCCAGAACCGTAACTATGGCTACACCTTC. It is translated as CSVGGQNRNYGYTF. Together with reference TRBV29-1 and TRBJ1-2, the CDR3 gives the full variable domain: SAVISQKPSRDICQRGTSLTIQCQVDSQVTMMFWYRQQPGQSLTLIATANQGSEATYESGFVIDKFPISRPNLTFSTLTVSNMSPEDSSIYLCSVGGQNRNYGYTFGSGTRLTVV.

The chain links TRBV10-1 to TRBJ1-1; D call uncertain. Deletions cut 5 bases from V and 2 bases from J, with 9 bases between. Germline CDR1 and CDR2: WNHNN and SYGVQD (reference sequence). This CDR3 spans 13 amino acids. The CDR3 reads CASSSQINTEAFF. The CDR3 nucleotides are TGCGCCAGCAGTAGTCAGATTAACACTGAAGCTTTCTTT.

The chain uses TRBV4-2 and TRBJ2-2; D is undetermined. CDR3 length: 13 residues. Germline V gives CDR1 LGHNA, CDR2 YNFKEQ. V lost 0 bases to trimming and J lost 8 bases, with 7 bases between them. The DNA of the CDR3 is TGTGCCAGCAGCCAAGAGATGGTGGGGGAGCTGTTTTTT. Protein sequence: CASSQEMVGELFF.

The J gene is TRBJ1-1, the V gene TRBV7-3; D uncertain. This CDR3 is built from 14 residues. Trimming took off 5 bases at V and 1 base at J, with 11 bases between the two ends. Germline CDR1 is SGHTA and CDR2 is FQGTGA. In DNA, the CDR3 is TGTGCCAGCAGCCAACAGACCCAGAACACTGAAGCTTTCTTT. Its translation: CASSQQTQNTEAFF. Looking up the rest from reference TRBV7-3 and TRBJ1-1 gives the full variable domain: GAGVSQTPSNKVTEKGKYVELRCDPISGHTALYWYRQSLGQGPEFLIYFQGTGAADDSGLPNDRFFAVRPEGSVSTLKIQRTERGDSAVYLCASSQQTQNTEAFFGQGTRLTVV.

The CDR3 DNA follows: TGCGCCAGCAGCCAAGATAAGAGCGGGAGTAACTACGAGCAGTACTTC. Translating it yields CASSQDKSGSNYEQYF. The chain carries TRBV4-1 and TRBJ2-7, with 8 bases that match TRBD2. The CDR3 is 16 amino acids. Germline CDR1 MGHRA, CDR2 YSYEKL. Trimming took 0 bases from V and 3 from J; bases not matched to a gene: 7.

CDR3 sequence reads: CASSQGTSGIQYF. The CDR3 DNA follows: TGTGCCAGCAGCCAAGGGACTAGCGGCATTCAGTACTTC. The J gene is TRBJ2-4, the V gene TRBV3-1 (or the pseudogene TRBV3-2), with 10 bases identical to TRBD2. The V segment lost 1 base and the J segment 9 bases; nucleotides outside the gene matches: 0. Germline CDR1 and CDR2: LGHDT and YNNKEL (reference sequence). The CDR3 length is 13 residues.

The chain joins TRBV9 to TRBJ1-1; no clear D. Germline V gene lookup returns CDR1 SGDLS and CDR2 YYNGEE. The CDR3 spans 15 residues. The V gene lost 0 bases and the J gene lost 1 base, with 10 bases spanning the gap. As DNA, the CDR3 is TGTGCCAGCAGCGTAGTAAGGGTAACGAACACTGAAGCTTTCTTT. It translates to CASSVVRVTNTEAFF.

CDR3 nucleotide sequence: TGTGCCAGCAGCGTAGGTCTAGCACCCAACGAGCAGTACTTC. Protein sequence: CASSVGLAPNEQYF. The V and J genes are TRBV9 and TRBJ2-7; D possibly corresponds to TRBD2 (5 bases). V was shortened by 0 bases and J by 5 bases, with 12 bases between the two germline ends. Germline V gene lookup returns CDR1 SGDLS and CDR2 YYNGEE. There are 14 residues in the CDR3. Full variable domain (remainder filled in from reference TRBV9 and TRBJ2-7): DSGVTQTPKHLITATGQRVTLRCSPRSGDLSVYWYQQSLDQGLQFLIQYYNGEERAKGNILERFSAQQFPDLHSELNLSSLELGDSALYFCASSVGLAPNEQYFGPGTRLTVT.

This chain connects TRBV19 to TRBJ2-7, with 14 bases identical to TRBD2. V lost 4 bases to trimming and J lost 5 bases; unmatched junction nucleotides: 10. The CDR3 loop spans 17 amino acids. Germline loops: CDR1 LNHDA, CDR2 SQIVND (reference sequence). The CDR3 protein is CASSTGTSGSPGHEQYF. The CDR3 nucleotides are TGTGCCAGTAGTACCGGGACTAGCGGGAGTCCTGGTCACGAGCAGTACTTC.

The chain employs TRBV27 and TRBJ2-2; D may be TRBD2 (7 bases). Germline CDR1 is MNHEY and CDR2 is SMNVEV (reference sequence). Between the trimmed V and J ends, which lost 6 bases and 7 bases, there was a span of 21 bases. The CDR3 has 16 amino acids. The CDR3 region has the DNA TGTGCCAGCAGCTCGGGACTCGGGGGAGGGGGCGGGGAGCTGTTTTTT. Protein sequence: CASSSGLGGGGGELFF.

In DNA, the CDR3 is TGTGCCTGGAGTGCAGCCTGGCGGGGGGTCGACGGGGAGCTGTTTTTT. This sequence encodes CAWSAAWRGVDGELFF. V and J are TRBV30 and TRBJ2-2, with 8 bases aligning to TRBD2. The germline V gene encodes CDR1 GTSNPN and CDR2 SVGIG (reference sequence). V was pared by 1 base and J by 7 bases, with 11 bases of the junction left unmatched. This CDR3 region has 16 residues.

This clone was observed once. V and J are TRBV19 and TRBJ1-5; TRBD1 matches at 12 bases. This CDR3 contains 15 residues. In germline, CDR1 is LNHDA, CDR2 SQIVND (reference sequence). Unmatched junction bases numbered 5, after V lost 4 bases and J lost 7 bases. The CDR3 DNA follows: TGTGCCAGTAGTAGGGACAGGGGGCAGGACCAGCCCCAGCATTTT. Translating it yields CASSRDRGQDQPQHF.

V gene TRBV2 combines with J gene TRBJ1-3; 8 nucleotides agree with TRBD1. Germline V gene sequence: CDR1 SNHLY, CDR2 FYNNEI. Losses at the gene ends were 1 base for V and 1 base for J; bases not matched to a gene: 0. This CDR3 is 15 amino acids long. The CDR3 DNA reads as TGTGCCAGCAGTGAAGACAGGGGGTCTGGAAACACCATATATTTT. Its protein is CASSEDRGSGNTIYF. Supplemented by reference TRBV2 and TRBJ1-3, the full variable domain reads EPEVTQTPSHQVTQMGQEVILRCVPISNHLYFYWYRQILGQKVEFLVSFYNNEISEKSEIFDDQFSVERPDGSNFTLKIRSTKLEDSAMYFCASSEDRGSGNTIYFGEGSWLTVV.

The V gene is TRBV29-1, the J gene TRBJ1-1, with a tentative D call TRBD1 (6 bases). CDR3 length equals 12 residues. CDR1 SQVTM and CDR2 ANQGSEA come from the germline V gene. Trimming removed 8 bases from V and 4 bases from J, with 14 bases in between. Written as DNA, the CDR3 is TGCAGCTTTACTAGGGGGGGCACTGAAGCTTTCTTT. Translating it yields CSFTRGGTEAFF.

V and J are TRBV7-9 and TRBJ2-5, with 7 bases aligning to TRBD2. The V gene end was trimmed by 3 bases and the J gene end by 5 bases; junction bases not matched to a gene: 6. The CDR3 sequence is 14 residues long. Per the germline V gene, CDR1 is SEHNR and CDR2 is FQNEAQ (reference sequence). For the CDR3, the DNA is TGTGCCAGCAGCTTTGGCGGGGGAAGGGAGACCCAGTACTTC. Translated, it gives CASSFGGGRETQYF.

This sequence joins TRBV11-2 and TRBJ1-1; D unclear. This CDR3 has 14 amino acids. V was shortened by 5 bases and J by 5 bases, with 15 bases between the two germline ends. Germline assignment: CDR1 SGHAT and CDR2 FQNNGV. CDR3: CASSPDTGGTEAFF. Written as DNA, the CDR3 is TGTGCCAGCAGCCCAGACACCGGTGGGACTGAAGCTTTCTTT. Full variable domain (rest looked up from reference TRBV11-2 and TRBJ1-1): EAGVAQSPRYKIIEKRQSVAFWCNPISGHATLYWYQQILGQGPKLLIQFQNNGVVDDSQLPKDRFSAERLKGVDSTLKIQPAKLEDSAVYLCASSPDTGGTEAFFGQGTRLTVV.

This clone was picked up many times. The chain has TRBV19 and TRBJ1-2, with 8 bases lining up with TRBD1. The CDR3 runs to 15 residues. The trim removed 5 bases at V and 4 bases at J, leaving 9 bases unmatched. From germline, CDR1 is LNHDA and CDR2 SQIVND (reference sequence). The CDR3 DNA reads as TGTGCCAGTAGTGCCATTCAGGGGGCCGGCTATGGCTACACCTTC. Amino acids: CASSAIQGAGYGYTF.

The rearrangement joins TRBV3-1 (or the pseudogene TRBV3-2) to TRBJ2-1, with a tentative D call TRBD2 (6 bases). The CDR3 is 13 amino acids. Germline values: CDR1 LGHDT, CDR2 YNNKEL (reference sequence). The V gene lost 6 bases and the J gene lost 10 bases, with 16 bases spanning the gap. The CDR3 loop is CASSLLGTDEQFF. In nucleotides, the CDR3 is TGTGCCAGCAGTCTACTCGGGACTGACGAGCAGTTCTTC.

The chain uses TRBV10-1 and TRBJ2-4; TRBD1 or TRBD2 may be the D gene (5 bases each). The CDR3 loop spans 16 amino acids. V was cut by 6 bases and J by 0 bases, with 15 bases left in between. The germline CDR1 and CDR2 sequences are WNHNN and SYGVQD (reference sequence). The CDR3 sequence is CASSSGASGAKNIQYF. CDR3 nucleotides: TGCGCCAGCAGCTCCGGGGCATCCGGAGCCAAAAACATTCAGTACTTC.

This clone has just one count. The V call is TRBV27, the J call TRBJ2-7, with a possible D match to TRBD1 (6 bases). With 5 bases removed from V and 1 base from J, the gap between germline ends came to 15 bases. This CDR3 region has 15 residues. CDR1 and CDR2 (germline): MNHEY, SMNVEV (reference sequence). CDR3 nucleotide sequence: TGTGCCAGCAGTCCCCGCACAGGGCGATCCTACGAGCAGTACTTC. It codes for CASSPRTGRSYEQYF.

The CDR3 region is CASSFNPNTEAFF. For the CDR3, the DNA is TGTGCCAGCAGCTTCAACCCGAACACTGAAGCTTTCTTT. The chain carries TRBV7-9 and TRBJ1-1; no clear D. This CDR3 is built from 13 residues. CDR1 and CDR2 from the germline V gene are SEHNR and FQNEAQ (reference sequence). V shed 3 bases and J shed 1 base, with 6 bases lying between them.

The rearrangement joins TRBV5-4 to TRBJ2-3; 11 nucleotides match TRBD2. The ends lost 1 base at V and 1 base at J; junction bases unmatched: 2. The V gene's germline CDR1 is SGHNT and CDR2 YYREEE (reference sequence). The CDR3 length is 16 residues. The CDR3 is CASSLQLAGGTDTQYF. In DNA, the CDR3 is TGTGCCAGCAGCTTGCAACTAGCGGGAGGCACAGATACGCAGTATTTT.

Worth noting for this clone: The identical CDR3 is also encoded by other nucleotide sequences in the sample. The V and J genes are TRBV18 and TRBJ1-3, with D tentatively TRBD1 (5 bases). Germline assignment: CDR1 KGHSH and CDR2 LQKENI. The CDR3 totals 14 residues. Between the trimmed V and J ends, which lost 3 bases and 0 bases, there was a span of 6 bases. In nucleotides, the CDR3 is TGTGCCAGCTCACCCCAGGGCTCTGGAAACACCATATATTTT. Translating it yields CASSPQGSGNTIYF. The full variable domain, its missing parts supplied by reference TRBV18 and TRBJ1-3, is NAGVMQNPRHLVRRRGQEARLRCSPMKGHSHVYWYRQLPEEGLKFMVYLQKENIIDESGMPKERFSAEFPKEGPSILRIQQVVRGDSAAYFCASSPQGSGNTIYFGEGSWLTVV.